This T cell receptor (beta chain) is from a study of blood T cell repertoires in COVID-19. Study-level background: Specimens from acute and convalescent COVID-19 originated in the United States, Italy and Spain. PBMCs, B-cell-depleted T cells, or T cells provided the cDNA or gDNA that made up the material.

In the original processing: Amplification of reference gene primers was used by the study to estimate nucleated cell counts. TCRdb's table, derived via immunoSEQ multiplex PCR, lists solely in-frame clones and lacks some. The DNA gave D and trimming, while V, J and clone size come from that table. Among about 400,000 clones listed, around 90% were seen once. This CDR3 region has 14 residues. The V gene's germline CDR1 is SGHVS and CDR2 FQNEAQ. The V end lost 5 bases, the J end lost 5 bases, and 13 bases lay between the germline ends. Source material: peripheral blood. The chain joins TRBV7-8 to TRBJ2-4, with a weak D call TRBD2 (6 bases). The clonotype originates from a human donor in a cohort sampled during active COVID-19. CDR3 in amino acids: CASSPNWRENIQYF. As DNA, the CDR3 is TGTGCCAGCAGCCCCAACTGGAGGGAAAACATTCAGTACTTC.